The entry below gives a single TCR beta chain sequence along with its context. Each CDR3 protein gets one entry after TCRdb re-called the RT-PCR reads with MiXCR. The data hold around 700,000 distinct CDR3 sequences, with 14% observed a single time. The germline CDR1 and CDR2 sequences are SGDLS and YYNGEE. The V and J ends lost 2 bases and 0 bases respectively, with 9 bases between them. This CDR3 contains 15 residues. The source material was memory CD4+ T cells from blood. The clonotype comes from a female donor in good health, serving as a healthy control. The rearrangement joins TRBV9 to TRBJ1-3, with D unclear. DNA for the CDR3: TGTGCCAGCAGCGTGGGTCCTAGCTCTGGAAACACCATATATTTT. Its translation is CASSVGPSSGNTIYF.